A single TCR beta chain is shown here with its context. CDR1 and CDR2 from the germline V gene are KGHDR and SFDVKD. The CDR3 extends over 19 amino acids. V shed 3 bases and J 3 bases; nucleotides not matched to a gene: 11. This sample is part of a study of blood T cell repertoires in COVID-19. About the study: Sites in the United States, Italy and Spain provided acute and convalescent COVID-19 samples.

Original handling: The authors estimated nucleated cell counts from reference gene primer amplification. Profiled with immunoSEQ multiplex PCR; TCRdb holds only in-frame clones, not every one. The V and J calls and the clone size are those of that table, but D and trimming were determined from the DNA. The data show 150,000 to 200,000 clones, 89% seen once. The receptor was derived from a man in his fifties or sixties with acute or convalescent COVID-19. Sequencing input: peripheral blood. The genes are TRBV24-1 and TRBJ2-7; 15 bases map to TRBD2. CDR3 in amino acids: CATSDAPWTSGGDSYEQYF. In DNA form, the CDR3 reads TGTGCCACCAGTGATGCGCCCTGGACTAGCGGGGGGGATAGCTACGAGCAGTACTTC.